These 26 T cell receptor beta chains were sequenced from one sample in a study of blood T cell repertoires in COVID-19. The method was immunoSEQ multiplex PCR; TCRdb's version includes in-frame clones alone and lacks a portion of them. The table lists 250,000 to 350,000 clones, 75% to 90% of them singletons. The sequenced sample was peripheral blood. The receptor source for this set is a woman in her fifties or sixties with acute or convalescent COVID-19.

The rearrangement uses TRBV7-9 and TRBJ2-2, with TRBD2 as a possible D gene (6 bases). This CDR3 contains 16 residues. The germline V gene encodes CDR1 SEHNR and CDR2 FQNEAQ (reference sequence). Trimming left V 1 base short and J 0 bases short, with 9 bases between. CDR3 bases: TGTGCCAGCAGCTTAGGCGGGACCACGAACACCGGGGAGCTGTTTTTT. As protein: CASSLGGTTNTGELFF. Full variable domain (outside the CDR3, taken from reference TRBV7-9 and TRBJ2-2): DTGVSQNPRHKITKRGQNVTFRCDPISEHNRLYWYRQTLGQGPEFLTYFQNEAQLEKSRLLSDRFSAERPKGSFSTLEIQRTEQGDSAMYLCASSLGGTTNTGELFFGEGSRLTVL.

CDR3 protein: CASSLSGVDNSPLHF. In DNA, the CDR3 is TGTGCCAGCAGTTTATCGGGGGTTGACAATTCACCCCTCCACTTT. The chain joins TRBV28 to TRBJ1-6, with a tentative D call TRBD1 (5 bases). The CDR3 extends over 15 amino acids. V was pared by 1 base and J by 7 bases, with 11 bases between. Germline values: CDR1 MDHEN, CDR2 SYDVKM.

This chain uses TRBV19 with TRBJ1-4; D uncertain. Trimming took 5 bases from V and 1 from J, leaving 11 bases between them. The germline V gene has CDR1 LNHDA and CDR2 SQIVND (reference sequence). This CDR3 has 15 residues. DNA for the CDR3: TGTGCCAGTAGTCCCACCCCGGGAACTAATGAAAAACTGTTTTTT. This gives the protein CASSPTPGTNEKLFF.

The chain employs TRBV21-1 and TRBJ2-4; the table's TRBD1 call for D was not verified on the DNA. TRBV21-1 is marked as a pseudogene. CDR3 size: 17 residues. CDR3 in DNA: TGTGCCGGACCGGGAACAGGGGGCGCCGGGGCCAAAAACATTCAGTACTTC. The encoded protein is CAGPGTGGAGAKNIQYF.

V is TRBV5-5 and J is TRBJ2-7, with D possibly being TRBD1 (5 bases). Germline lookup yields CDR1 SGHKS and CDR2 YYEKEE (reference sequence). The ends were cut back, 2 bases at V and 6 bases at J, with 18 bases in the middle. This CDR3 is 15 amino acids long. CDR3 DNA: TGTGCCAGCAGCTTATCGTGGGGCTCTGTAGTCGAGCAGTACTTC. Translation: CASSLSWGSVVEQYF.

The chain carries TRBV4-1 and TRBJ1-6, with TRBD1 matching 8 bases. The trim removed 1 base at V and 1 base at J, leaving 9 bases unmatched. CDR1 is MGHRA, CDR2 YSYEKL, per germline. The CDR3 has 19 amino acids. The CDR3 coding sequence is TGCGCCAGCAGCCAAGGAGGGACAGGTCTAAGATCCTATAATTCACCCCTCCACTTT. Its translation: CASSQGGTGLRSYNSPLHF.

This rearrangement joins TRBV19 to TRBJ2-4; 9 bases agree with TRBD1. CDR3 length equals 15 residues. CDR1 is LNHDA and CDR2 is SQIVND in the germline V gene (reference sequence). Trimming cost V 1 base and J 7 bases; bases outside gene matches: 5. The CDR3 region is CASSIGGTGLNIQYF. In nucleotides, the CDR3 is TGTGCCAGTAGTATAGGCGGGACAGGGCTTAACATTCAGTACTTC.

The J gene is TRBJ1-2, the V gene TRBV7-2, with 9 bases matching TRBD1. V gave up 1 base and J gave up 5 bases; unmatched junction bases: 2. The CDR3 totals 14 residues. Germline CDR1 SGHTA, CDR2 FQGNSA. CDR3 coding DNA: TGTGCCAGCAGCTTAGGAGGACAGGGGTATGGCTACACCTTC. Protein product: CASSLGGQGYGYTF.

This chain links TRBV4-1 with TRBJ1-5; TRBD1 aligns across 9 bases. The CDR3 extends over 16 amino acids. The germline V gene encodes CDR1 MGHRA and CDR2 YSYEKL. After removal of 3 bases from V and 5 bases from J, the junction contained 8 bases not matched to a gene. CDR3: CASSHPPGQGHQPQHF. CDR3 coding DNA: TGCGCCAGCAGCCACCCTCCGGGACAGGGACATCAGCCCCAGCATTTT.

This clone appeared a single time. The V and J genes are TRBV6-2 or TRBV6-3 and TRBJ2-5; D perhaps matches TRBD2 (5 bases). Per the germline V gene, CDR1 is MNHEY and CDR2 is SVGEGT. This CDR3 spans 13 amino acids. Trimming took off 6 bases at V and 4 bases at J, with 12 bases between the two ends. In DNA form, the CDR3 reads TGTGCCAGCAGCCCCATAGGGAGAGAGACCCAGTACTTC. Translation: CASSPIGRETQYF.

This clone came up once. The chain's CDR3 is CASSLGDSSYNEQFF. CDR3 bases: TGTGCCAGCAGCTTAGGGGACAGCTCCTACAATGAGCAGTTCTTC. This chain connects TRBV7-2 to TRBJ2-1; 7 bases are shared with TRBD1. The V gene's germline CDR1 is SGHTA and CDR2 FQGNSA. CDR3 length equals 15 residues. The V and J ends lost 1 base and 0 bases, in that order; junction bases with no gene match: 0.

The rearrangement links TRBV7-8 to TRBJ2-7; D perhaps matches TRBD2 (6 bases). Trimming pared 1 base from V and 2 bases from J, leaving 9 bases between. The CDR3 spans 14 residues. Germline CDR1 SGHVS, CDR2 FQNEAQ. Here the CDR3 reads CASSLVGGAYEQYF. CDR3 DNA sequence: TGTGCCAGCAGCTTAGTAGGAGGGGCCTACGAGCAGTACTTC.

The DNA of the CDR3 is TGTGCCAGCAGTTTTTTAGCAGTGAGCTCTGGAAACACCATATATTTT. Amino acids: CASSFLAVSSGNTIYF. The V and J genes are TRBV28 and TRBJ1-3, with D unresolved. Deletions cut 3 bases from V and 0 bases from J, with 12 bases between. The V gene's germline CDR1 is MDHEN and CDR2 SYDVKM. This CDR3 comprises 16 residues.

This clone has more than one count but fewer than ten. The V call is TRBV9, the J call TRBJ2-2, with 8 bases identical to TRBD1. CDR1 and CDR2 from the germline V gene are SGDLS and YYNGEE. The CDR3 runs to 14 residues. Losses at the gene ends were 5 bases for V and 3 bases for J; bases not matched to a gene: 3. The CDR3 nucleotides read TGTGCCAGCAGAGTGGACAGGGACACCGGGGAGCTGTTTTTT. Translating it yields CASRVDRDTGELFF.

About this clone itself: At one end, the junction sequence differs from germline, possibly due to a read error. The chain recombines TRBV12-3 or TRBV12-4 with TRBJ2-7; TRBD2 aligns across 7 bases. The CDR3 sequence is 12 residues long. The CDR3 protein is CASSLGRGTQVF. The CDR3 coding sequence is TGTGCCAGCAGTTTGGGGCGGGGGACGCAAGTCTTC.

This clone was counted a single time. This rearrangement joins TRBV19 to TRBJ2-2; 8 nucleotides match TRBD2. The germline CDR1 and CDR2 sequences are LNHDA and SQIVND (reference sequence). V lost 11 bases and J lost 7; bases outside the gene matches: 12. This CDR3 spans 14 amino acids. CDR3 bases: TGTGCCGGCCGCCGGGACGGGAGGGGCGGGGAGCTGTTTTTT. It yields the protein CAGRRDGRGGELFF.

The chain couples TRBV28 to TRBJ1-5; D gene unclear. Trimming removed 3 bases from V and 6 bases from J, with 6 bases in between. Germline V gene lookup returns CDR1 MDHEN and CDR2 SYDVKM. The CDR3 contains 12 residues. CDR3 loop: CASSFRSQPQHF. For the CDR3, the DNA is TGTGCCAGCAGTTTCCGGAGTCAGCCCCAGCATTTT.

This clone turned up a few times. J is TRBJ2-1 and V is TRBV2; D is perhaps TRBD1 (5 bases). Germline V gene sequence: CDR1 SNHLY, CDR2 FYNNEI. Between the trimmed V and J ends, which lost 0 bases and 3 bases, there was a span of 6 bases. This CDR3 contains 14 residues. The CDR3 DNA reads as TGTGCCAGCAGTGAAGCGGGGCGCTACAATGAGCAGTTCTTC. It translates to CASSEAGRYNEQFF.

The chain couples TRBV11-3 to TRBJ1-2; no clear D. Germline V CDR1 and CDR2: SGHNT, YENEEA. CDR3 length equals 12 residues. Deletions cut 5 bases from V and 8 bases from J, with 12 bases between. The CDR3 coding sequence is TGTGCCAGCAGCCTAAAAGAAAGAGGCTACACCTTC. It is translated as CASSLKERGYTF.

The chain recombines TRBV2 with TRBJ1-5, with TRBD1 matching over 7 bases. This CDR3 has 13 residues. The germline gives CDR1 SNHLY, CDR2 FYNNEI. The ends lost 4 bases at V and 6 bases at J; junction bases unmatched: 3. The CDR3 DNA follows: TGTGCCAGCAGTGCTGACAGGGCTCAGCCCCAGCATTTT. Translation: CASSADRAQPQHF.

This chain links TRBV10-2 with TRBJ2-3; the match to TRBD1 covers 9 bases. The V gene's germline CDR1 is WSHSY and CDR2 SAAADI. The ends lost 7 bases at V and 0 bases at J; junction bases unmatched: 5. The CDR3 sequence is 15 residues long. This chain's CDR3 is CASKQGAESTDTQYF. The CDR3 DNA sequence: TGCGCCAGCAAACAGGGGGCGGAAAGCACAGATACGCAGTATTTT.

The chain links TRBV24-1 to TRBJ2-1, with D perhaps matching TRBD2 (5 bases). CDR3 length equals 16 residues. V shed 2 bases and J shed 0 bases, with 10 bases lying between them. CDR1 KGHDR and CDR2 SFDVKD come from the germline V gene. The CDR3: CATSDYERSSYNEQFF. CDR3 in DNA: TGTGCCACCAGTGATTATGAGCGGAGCTCCTACAATGAGCAGTTCTTC.

CDR3 in amino acids: CASSLEGGAGYEQYF. The CDR3 nucleotides are TGTGCCAGCAGCTTAGAGGGGGGGGCTGGGTACGAGCAGTACTTC. The V call is TRBV7-2, the J call TRBJ2-7, with a possible D match to TRBD2 (7 bases). This CDR3 spans 15 amino acids. V lost 1 base and J lost 4, with 14 bases in between. CDR1 and CDR2 (germline): SGHTA, FQGNSA.

The gene calls are TRBV7-8 and TRBJ1-3; 10 nucleotides agree with TRBD1. Looked up from germline, CDR1 is SGHVS and CDR2 is FQNEAQ. The CDR3 runs to 17 residues. Trimming took 2 bases from V and 1 from J; bases not matched to a gene: 5. The CDR3 region is CASSLSRDRGSGNTIYF. CDR3 DNA sequence: TGTGCCAGCAGCTTATCCCGGGACAGGGGTTCTGGAAACACCATATATTTT. The entire variable domain, with the rest obtained from reference TRBV7-8 and TRBJ1-3, is as follows: GAGVSQSPRYKVAKRGQDVALRCDPISGHVSLFWYQQALGQGPEFLTYFQNEAQLDKSGLPSDRFFAERPEGSVSTLKIQRTQQEDSAVYLCASSLSRDRGSGNTIYFGEGSWLTVV.

J is TRBJ1-6 and V is TRBV30; TRBD1 matches 8 bases. Germline-derived CDR1 and CDR2 are GTSNPN and SVGIG (reference sequence). This CDR3 is 14 amino acids long. With 0 bases clipped from V and 11 bases from J, the junction kept 6 bases outside the gene matches. Here the CDR3 reads CAWSVGQGSTPLHF. The CDR3 nucleotides are TGTGCCTGGAGTGTAGGACAGGGTAGCACACCCCTCCACTTT. The full variable domain, rest sourced from reference TRBV30 and TRBJ1-6, is SQTIHQWPATLVQPVGSPLSLECTVEGTSNPNLYWYRQAAGRGLQLLFYSVGIGQISSEVPQNLSASRPQDRQFILSSKKLLLSDSGFYLCAWSVGQGSTPLHFGNGTRLTVT.

The CDR3 protein is CASSQDSGGGYGYTF. Here the CDR3 DNA reads TGCGCCAGCAGCCAAGATTCAGGGGGAGGCTATGGCTACACCTTC. This chain connects TRBV4-1 to TRBJ1-2; 7 nucleotides line up with TRBD1. Per the germline V gene, CDR1 is MGHRA and CDR2 is YSYEKL. The CDR3 is 15 amino acids. V trimming: 0 bases; J trimming: 4 bases; junction bases outside the gene matches: 5.